A selection of T cell receptor beta chains follows, all from one sample in a study of T cell repertoires in cytomegalovirus infection. Using its own MiXCR run on the reads, TCRdb lists one record per CDR3 protein. The table has approximately 630,000 distinct CDR3 sequences, 20% to 30% seen once; the top ten hold 7.5% to 9%. The sample comprised CD8+ T cells from PBMCs. These receptors were collected from a human donor in good health (CMV status not recorded). Some clones in this sample may be carry-over from other donors' samples. The CDR3 runs from the conserved cysteine through the conserved F or W. A D gene is named only where the DNA matches it firmly. Expanded clones are given a class, and other clones once, few, many or no size at all.

TRBJ1-3,TRBV28,.,.,TGTGCCAGCAGCGCAGGACCGACCGGTGGAAACACCATATATTTT,CASSAGPTGGNTIYF
TRBJ2-2,TRBV7-9,.,.,TGTGCCAGCAGCTCACCGGTGGTGGCCGGGGAGCTGTATTTT,CASSSPVVAGELYF
TRBJ1-1,TRBV12-3/TRBV12-4,TRBD1,few,TGTGCCAGCAGTTTGGTCAGGGGGCTCATGAACACTGAAGCTTTCTTT,CASSLVRGLMNTEAFF
TRBJ1-1,TRBV7-8,.,many,TGTGCCAGCAGTCCGGGAATGAACACTGAAGCTTTCTTT,CASSPGMNTEAFF
TRBJ2-3,TRBV12-3/TRBV12-4,.,.,TGTGCCAGCGGGCGGGGGCGTAGCACAGATACGCAGTATTTT,CASGRGRSTDTQYF
TRBJ2-6,TRBV4-1,.,few,TGCGCCAGCAGAGGGCCTTCTGGGGCCAACGTCCTGACTTTC,CASRGPSGANVLTF
TRBJ1-1,TRBV4-1,TRBD1,.,TGCGCCAGCAGCCATCCCGGACAGGGTGGATGGAACACTGAAGCTTTCTTT,CASSHPGQGGWNTEAFF
TRBJ2-4,TRBV2,.,few,TGTGCCAGCTTTGGCACATTAGCCAAAAACATTCAGTACTTC,CASFGTLAKNIQYF
TRBJ1-2,TRBV14,TRBD1,.,TGTGCCAGCAGCCAGACCTCGACAGGGGGGGACTATGGCTACACCTTC,CASSQTSTGGDYGYTF
TRBJ1-1,TRBV12-3/TRBV12-4,.,many,TGTGCCAGCAGTTTAGTGGGGGGGCTCGGGGCTGAAGCTTTCTTT,CASSLVGGLGAEAFF
TRBJ2-1,TRBV12-3/TRBV12-4,TRBD2,.,TGTGCCAGCAGTCCCGAGGAGCGGGGGCACTACAATGAGCAGTTCTTC,CASSPEERGHYNEQFF
TRBJ2-6,TRBV11-2,.,few,TGTGCCAGCAGCCCCCCGAGCGGCTTCCCACTTCGGACAGAATTTTATTCTGGGGCCAACGTCCTGACTTTC,CASSPPSGFPLRTEFYSGANVLTF
TRBJ2-1,TRBV29-1,.,few,TGCAGCACACGTCCCAGCTCCTACAATGAGCAGTTCTTC,CSTRPSSYNEQFF
TRBJ2-1,TRBV7-6,TRBD1,.,TGTGCCAGCAGCTTAGAAAGGGGGCTTAATGAGCAGTTCTTC,CASSLERGLNEQFF
TRBJ2-1,TRBV28,.,.,TGTGCCAGCAGCTTAGGCCAGGGGGGATTCAATGAGCAGTTCTTC,CASSLGQGGFNEQFF
TRBJ2-7,TRBV7-6,TRBD1,many,TGTGCCAGCAGCTTCGGACAGGCCTACGAGCAGTACTTC,CASSFGQAYEQYF
TRBJ1-6,TRBV20-1,.,.,TGCAGTGCTAGAGACCTGGTAGGGGATTCACCCCTCCACTTT,CSARDLVGDSPLHF
TRBJ1-5,TRBV12-3/TRBV12-4,.,.,TGTGCCAGCAGTGGACAAGTCAATCAGCCCCAGCATTTT,CASSGQVNQPQHF
TRBJ2-3,TRBV2,.,.,TGTGCCAGCTCCTGGGGGGTTGGCACAGATACGCAGTATTTT,CASSWGVGTDTQYF
TRBJ2-3,TRBV7-9,TRBD2,.,TGTGCCAGCAGCTCGGGACTAGCGGGGGGCCCCACAGATACGCAGTATTTT,CASSSGLAGGPTDTQYF
TRBJ1-6,TRBV5-5,.,few,TGTGCCAGCAGTCTCCCTGGGGAAAATTCACCCCTCCACTTT,CASSLPGENSPLHF
TRBJ2-2,TRBV6-2/TRBV6-3,.,few,TGTGCCAGCAGTTACCCCGAAGGCGGGGAGCTGTTTTTT,CASSYPEGGELFF
TRBJ2-4,TRBV2,TRBD1,.,TGTGCCAGCGTAGGAACGGGACAGTGGACCCCAGTTCATCTTGGAGCCAAAAACATTCAGTACTTC,CASVGTGQWTPVHLGAKNIQYF
TRBJ2-7,TRBV20-1,.,few,TGCAGTGCTAGAATGAGTTTCTACGAGCAGTACTTC,CSARMSFYEQYF
TRBJ2-1,TRBV28,TRBD1,.,TGTGCCAGCAGTAACAGGGGTCTAAATCATGAGCAGTTCTTC,CASSNRGLNHEQFF
TRBJ1-3,TRBV4-3,.,.,TGCGCCAGCAGCGGGGGACTTGGATTTGGAAACACCATATATTTT,CASSGGLGFGNTIYF
TRBJ2-3,TRBV29-1,.,few,TGCAGCGCCCCCCACACAGATACGCAGTATTTT,CSAPHTDTQYF
TRBJ2-5,TRBV6-2/TRBV6-3,TRBD2,.,TGTGCCAGCATCTCGCTAGCGGGGGGTAAGACCCAGTACTTC,CASISLAGGKTQYF
TRBJ2-5,TRBV6-6,.,many,TGTGCCAGCGCGGGTTACCAAGAGACCCAGTACTTC,CASAGYQETQYF